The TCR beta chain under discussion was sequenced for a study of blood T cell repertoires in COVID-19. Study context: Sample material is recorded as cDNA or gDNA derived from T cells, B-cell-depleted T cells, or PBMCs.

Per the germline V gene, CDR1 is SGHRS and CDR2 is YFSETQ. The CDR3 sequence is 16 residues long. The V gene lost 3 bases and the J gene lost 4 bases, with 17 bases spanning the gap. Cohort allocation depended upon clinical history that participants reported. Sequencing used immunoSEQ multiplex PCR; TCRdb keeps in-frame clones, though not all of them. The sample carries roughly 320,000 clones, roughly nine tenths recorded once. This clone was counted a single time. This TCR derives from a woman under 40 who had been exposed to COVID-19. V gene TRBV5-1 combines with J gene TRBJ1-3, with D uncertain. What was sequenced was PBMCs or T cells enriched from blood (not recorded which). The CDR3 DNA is TGCGCCAGCAGCTCAGCAGATAGACACATGGGAAACACCATATATTTT. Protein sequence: CASSSADRHMGNTIYF. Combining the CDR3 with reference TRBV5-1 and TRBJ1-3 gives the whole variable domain KAGVTQTPRYLIKTRGQQVTLSCSPISGHRSVSWYQQTPGQGLQFLFEYFSETQRNKGNFPGRFSGRQFSNSRSEMNVSTLELGDSALYLCASSSADRHMGNTIYFGEGSWLTVV.